The present entry profiles one T cell receptor (beta chain) with its context. The data were taken from a study of shared clonotypes between healthy human individuals. The overall study: Three CD4 naive, three CD4 memory, two CD8 naive and one CD8 memory plate were used per donor.

CD4+ cells underwent separation, giving CD45RA+ naive and CD45RA-negative memory subsets. Generated by immunoSEQ multiplex PCR, the TCRdb table keeps only in-frame clones and is missing some. The table has approximately 2,000,000 clones, 80% to 95% seen once; the top ten hold approximately 0.41%. Specimen: naive CD4+ T cells from PBMCs. Regarding subset: CD45RA+ positively selected. The sequence derives from a man younger than 30 in good health. Some clones in this sample may be carry-over from other donors' samples.

In nucleotides, the CDR3 is TGTGCCAGCACCCACGGACCTGGCCCATACGAGCAGTACTTC. It is translated as CASTHGPGPYEQYF. The chain uses TRBV7-3 and TRBJ2-7; D gene uncertain. Trimming removed 7 bases at V and 4 bases at J, with 17 bases between. Germline V gene lookup returns CDR1 SGHTA and CDR2 FQGTGA. The CDR3 is 14 residues long.